Sequencing of this T cell receptor (beta chain) was carried out in a study of metastatic and nonmetastatic thyroid tumors. About the research overall: Thyroid patients, malignant and benign, had repertoires compared across blood and tumor or nodule tissue.

Whole-study results and caveats: Benign nodules reportedly had significantly lower TCR beta diversity than malignant thyroid tumors in blood and tumor.

In the source study's methods: Clinicopathological groups differed in CDR3, with these differences serving to build a distant-metastasis classifier for papillary thyroid cancer. TCRdb recomputed clones from the PCR reads via MiXCR. The V and J calls follow TCRdb's processing rather than the paper's. The repertoire has roughly 58,000 clones, roughly 4% of them found once; the top ten carry 20% to 25%. About this clone itself: Its antigen is not known.

CDR1 is GTSNPN and CDR2 is SVGIG in the germline V gene (reference sequence). Trimming removed 0 bases from V and 4 bases from J, with 10 bases in between. The CDR3 runs to 14 residues. Thyroid surgery was preceded by no treatment in any patient. The origin of this receptor is a female donor with papillary thyroid cancer or a benign thyroid nodule (not recorded which). Some clones in this sample may be carry-over from other donors' samples. The chain carries TRBV30 and TRBJ1-5, with D unresolved. The specimen was blood. DNA of the CDR3: TGTGCCTGGAGTGTAGACGGCGGTAATCAGCCCCAGCATTTT. It encodes CAWSVDGGNQPQHF.